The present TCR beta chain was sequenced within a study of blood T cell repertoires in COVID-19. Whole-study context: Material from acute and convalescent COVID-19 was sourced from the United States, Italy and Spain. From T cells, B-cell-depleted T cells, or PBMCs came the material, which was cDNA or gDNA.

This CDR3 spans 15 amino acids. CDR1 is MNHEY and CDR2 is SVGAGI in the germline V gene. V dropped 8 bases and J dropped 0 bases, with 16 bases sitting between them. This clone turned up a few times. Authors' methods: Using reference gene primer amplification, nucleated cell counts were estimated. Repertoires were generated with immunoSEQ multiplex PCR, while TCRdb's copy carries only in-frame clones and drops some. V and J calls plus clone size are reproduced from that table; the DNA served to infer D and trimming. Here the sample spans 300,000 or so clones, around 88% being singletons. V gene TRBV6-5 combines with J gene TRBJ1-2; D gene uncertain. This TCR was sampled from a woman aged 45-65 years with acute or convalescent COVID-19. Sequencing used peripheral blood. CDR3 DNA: TGTGCCAGCCGGTGGAGGGAAGGGCCTAACTATGGCTACACCTTC. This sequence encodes CASRWREGPNYGYTF.